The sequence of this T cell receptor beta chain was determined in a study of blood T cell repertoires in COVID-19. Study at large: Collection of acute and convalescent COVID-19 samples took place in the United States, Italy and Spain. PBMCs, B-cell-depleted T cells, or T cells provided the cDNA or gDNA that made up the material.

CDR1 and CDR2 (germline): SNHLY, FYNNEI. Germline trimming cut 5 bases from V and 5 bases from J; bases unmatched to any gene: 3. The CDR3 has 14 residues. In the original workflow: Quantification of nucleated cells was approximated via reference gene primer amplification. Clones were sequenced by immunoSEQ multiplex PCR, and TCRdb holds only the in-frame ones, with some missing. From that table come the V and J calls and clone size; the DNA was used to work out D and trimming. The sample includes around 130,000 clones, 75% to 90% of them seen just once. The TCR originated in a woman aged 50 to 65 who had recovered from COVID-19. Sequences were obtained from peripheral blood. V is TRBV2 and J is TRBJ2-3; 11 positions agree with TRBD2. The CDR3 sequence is CASSYSGREDTQYF. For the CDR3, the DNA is TGTGCCAGCAGTTATAGCGGGAGGGAAGATACGCAGTATTTT.